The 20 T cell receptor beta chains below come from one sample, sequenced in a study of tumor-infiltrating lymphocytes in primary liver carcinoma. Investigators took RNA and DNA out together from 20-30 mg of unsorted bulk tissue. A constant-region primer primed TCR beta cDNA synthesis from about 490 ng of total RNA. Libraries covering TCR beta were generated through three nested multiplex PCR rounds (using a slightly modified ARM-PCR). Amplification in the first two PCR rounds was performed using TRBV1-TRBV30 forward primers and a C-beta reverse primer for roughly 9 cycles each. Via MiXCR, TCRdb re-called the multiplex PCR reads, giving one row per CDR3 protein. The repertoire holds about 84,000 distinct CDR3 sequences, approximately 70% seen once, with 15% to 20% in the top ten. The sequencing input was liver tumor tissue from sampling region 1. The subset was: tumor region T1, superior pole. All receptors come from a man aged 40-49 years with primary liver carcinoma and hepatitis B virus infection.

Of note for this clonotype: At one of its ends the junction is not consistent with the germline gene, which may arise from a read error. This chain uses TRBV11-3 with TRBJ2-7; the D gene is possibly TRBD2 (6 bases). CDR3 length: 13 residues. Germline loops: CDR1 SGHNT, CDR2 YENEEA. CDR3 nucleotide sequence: TGTGCCATCAGCTTAAGCGAGCTAGCGTCACATTACTTC. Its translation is CAISLSELASHYF.

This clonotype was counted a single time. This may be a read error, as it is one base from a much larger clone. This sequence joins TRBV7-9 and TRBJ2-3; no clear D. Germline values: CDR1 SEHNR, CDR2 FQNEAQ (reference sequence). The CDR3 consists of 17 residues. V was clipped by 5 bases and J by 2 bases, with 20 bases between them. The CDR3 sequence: CASSPPGPVIHTDTQYF. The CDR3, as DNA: TGTGCCAGCAGCCCTCCAGGTCCCGTAATCCACACAGATACGCAGTATTTT.

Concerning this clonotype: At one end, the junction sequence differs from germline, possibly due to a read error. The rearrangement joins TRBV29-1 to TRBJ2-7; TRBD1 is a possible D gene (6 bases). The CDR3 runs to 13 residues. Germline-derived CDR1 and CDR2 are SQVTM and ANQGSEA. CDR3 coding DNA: TGCAGCGCAAGGCGGACAGTCCGTGACGAGCAATACTTC. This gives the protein CSARRTVRDEQYF.

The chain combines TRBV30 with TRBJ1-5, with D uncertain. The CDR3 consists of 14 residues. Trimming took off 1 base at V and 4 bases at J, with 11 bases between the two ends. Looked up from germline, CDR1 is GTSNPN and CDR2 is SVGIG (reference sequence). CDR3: CAWSGVHGNQPQHF. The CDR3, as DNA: TGTGCCTGGAGTGGAGTACATGGGAATCAGCCCCAGCATTTT. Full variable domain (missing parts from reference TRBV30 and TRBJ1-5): SQTIHQWPATLVQPVGSPLSLECTVEGTSNPNLYWYRQAAGRGLQLLFYSVGIGQISSEVPQNLSASRPQDRQFILSSKKLLLSDSGFYLCAWSGVHGNQPQHFGDGTRLSIL.

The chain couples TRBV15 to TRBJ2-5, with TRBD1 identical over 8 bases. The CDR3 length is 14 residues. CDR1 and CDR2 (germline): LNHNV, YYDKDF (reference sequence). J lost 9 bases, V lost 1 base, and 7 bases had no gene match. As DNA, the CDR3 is TGTGCCACCAGCAGAGGACAGGGGACGGTGGCCCAGTACTTC. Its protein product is CATSRGQGTVAQYF. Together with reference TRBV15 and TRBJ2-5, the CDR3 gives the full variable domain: DAMVIQNPRYQVTQFGKPVTLSCSQTLNHNVMYWYQQKSSQAPKLLFHYYDKDFNNEADTPDNFQSRRPNTSFCFLDIRSPGLGDTAMYLCATSRGQGTVAQYFGPGTRLLVL.

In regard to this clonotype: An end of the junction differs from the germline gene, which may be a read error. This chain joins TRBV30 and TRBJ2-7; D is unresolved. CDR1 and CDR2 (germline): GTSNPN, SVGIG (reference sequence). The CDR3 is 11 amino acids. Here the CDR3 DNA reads TGTGCCTGGAATCGAGGCTACGACCAGTACTTC. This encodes CAWNRGYDQYF.

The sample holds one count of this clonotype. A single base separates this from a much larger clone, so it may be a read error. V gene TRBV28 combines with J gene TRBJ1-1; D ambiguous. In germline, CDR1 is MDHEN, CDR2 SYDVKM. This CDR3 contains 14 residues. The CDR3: CASIFRQLNTEASF. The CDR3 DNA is TGTGCCAGCATCTTCCGGCAGTTGAACACTGAAGCTTCCTTT. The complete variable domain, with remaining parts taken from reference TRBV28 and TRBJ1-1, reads DVKVTQSSRYLVKRTGEKVFLECVQDMDHENMFWYRQDPGLGLRLIYFSYDVKMKEKGDIPEGYSVSREKKERFSLILESASTNQTSMYLCASIFRQLNTEASFGQGTRLTVV.

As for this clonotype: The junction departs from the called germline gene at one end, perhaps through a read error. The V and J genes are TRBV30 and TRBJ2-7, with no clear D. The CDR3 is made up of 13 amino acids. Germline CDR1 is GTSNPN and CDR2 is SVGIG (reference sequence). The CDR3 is CAWSLSQTSEQYF. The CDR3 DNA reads TGTGCATGGAGTCTGAGCCAGACTTCCGAGCAGTACTTC.

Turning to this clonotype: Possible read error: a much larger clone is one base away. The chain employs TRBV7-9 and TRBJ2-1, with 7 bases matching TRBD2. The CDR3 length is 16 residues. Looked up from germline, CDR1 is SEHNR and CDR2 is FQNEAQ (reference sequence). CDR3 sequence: CAGSPPSGHKSGEQFF. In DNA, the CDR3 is TGTGCCGGCAGCCCTCCTAGCGGCCACAAGTCAGGTGAGCAGTTCTTC.

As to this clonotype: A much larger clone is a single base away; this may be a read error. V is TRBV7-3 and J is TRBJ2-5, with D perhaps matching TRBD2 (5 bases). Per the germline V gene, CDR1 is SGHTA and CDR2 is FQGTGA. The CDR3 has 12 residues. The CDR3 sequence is CVSSLNGGTQYF. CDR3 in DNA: TGTGTCAGCAGCTTAAATGGAGGGACCCAGTACTTC.

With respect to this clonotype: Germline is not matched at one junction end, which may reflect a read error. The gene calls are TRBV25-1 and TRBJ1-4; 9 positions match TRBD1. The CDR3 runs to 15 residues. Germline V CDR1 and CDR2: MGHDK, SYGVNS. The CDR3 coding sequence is TGTGTCAGCAGTCCGGGACAGGGTAGATATGAAAAACTGTTTTTT. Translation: CVSSPGQGRYEKLFF.

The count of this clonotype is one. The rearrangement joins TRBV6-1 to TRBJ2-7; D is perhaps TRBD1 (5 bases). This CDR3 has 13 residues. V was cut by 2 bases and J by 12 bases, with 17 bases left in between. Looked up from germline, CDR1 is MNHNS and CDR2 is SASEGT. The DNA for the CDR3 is TGTGCCAGCAGTGAATGGGTTTTCTACAGGCGGTACTTC. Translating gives CASSEWVFYRRYF.

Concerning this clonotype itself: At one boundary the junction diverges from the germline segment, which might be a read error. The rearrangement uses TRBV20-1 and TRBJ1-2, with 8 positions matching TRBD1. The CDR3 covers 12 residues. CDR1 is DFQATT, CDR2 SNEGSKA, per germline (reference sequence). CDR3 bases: TGCAGTGCCCCGGGACAGGACTATGACTACACCTTC. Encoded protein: CSAPGQDYDYTF.

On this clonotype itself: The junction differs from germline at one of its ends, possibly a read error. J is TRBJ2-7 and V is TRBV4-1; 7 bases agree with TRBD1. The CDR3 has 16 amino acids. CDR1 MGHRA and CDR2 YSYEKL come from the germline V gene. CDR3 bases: TGTGCCAGCAGCCAAGAAGTAGGGACAGCTACCTACGAGCAGTACTTC. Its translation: CASSQEVGTATYEQYF.

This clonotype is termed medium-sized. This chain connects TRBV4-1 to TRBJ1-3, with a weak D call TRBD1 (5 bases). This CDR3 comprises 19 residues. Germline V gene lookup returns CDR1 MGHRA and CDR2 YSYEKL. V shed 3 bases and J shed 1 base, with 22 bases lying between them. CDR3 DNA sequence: TGCGCCAGCAGCCAGGCCGTAAGGGGAACGCTACGGTCTGGAAACACCATATATTTT. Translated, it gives CASSQAVRGTLRSGNTIYF.

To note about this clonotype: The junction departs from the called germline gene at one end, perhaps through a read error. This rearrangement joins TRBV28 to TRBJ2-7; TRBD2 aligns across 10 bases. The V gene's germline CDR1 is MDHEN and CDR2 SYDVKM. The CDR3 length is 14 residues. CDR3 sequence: CASRKREGLYELYF. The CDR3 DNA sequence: TGTGCCAGCAGAAAGCGGGAGGGCTTATACGAGCTGTATTTC. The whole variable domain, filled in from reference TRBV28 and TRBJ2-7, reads DVKVTQSSRYLVKRTGEKVFLECVQDMDHENMFWYRQDPGLGLRLIYFSYDVKMKEKGDIPEGYSVSREKKERFSLILESASTNQTSMYLCASRKREGLYELYFGPGTRLTVT.

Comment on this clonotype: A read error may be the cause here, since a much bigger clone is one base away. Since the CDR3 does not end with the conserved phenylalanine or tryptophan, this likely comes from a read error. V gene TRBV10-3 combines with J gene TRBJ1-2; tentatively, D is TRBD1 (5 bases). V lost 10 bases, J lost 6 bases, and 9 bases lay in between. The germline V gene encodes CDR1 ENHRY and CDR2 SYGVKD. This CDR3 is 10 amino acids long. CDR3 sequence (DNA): TGTGCCACCCTAGGGGATGGCTACACCCTC. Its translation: CATLGDGYTL.

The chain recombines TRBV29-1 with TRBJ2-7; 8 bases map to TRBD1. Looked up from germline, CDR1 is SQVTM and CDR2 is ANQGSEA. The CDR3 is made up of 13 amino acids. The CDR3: CSVRTGTFYEQYF. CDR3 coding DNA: TGCAGTGTTCGGACAGGGACTTTCTACGAGCAGTACTTC.

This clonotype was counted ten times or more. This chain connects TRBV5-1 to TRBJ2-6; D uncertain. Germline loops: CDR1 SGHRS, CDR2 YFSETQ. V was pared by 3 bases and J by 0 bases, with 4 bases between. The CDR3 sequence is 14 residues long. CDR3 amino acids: CASSSGSGANVLTF. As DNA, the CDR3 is TGCGCCAGCAGCTCAGGCTCTGGGGCCAACGTCCTGACTTTC.

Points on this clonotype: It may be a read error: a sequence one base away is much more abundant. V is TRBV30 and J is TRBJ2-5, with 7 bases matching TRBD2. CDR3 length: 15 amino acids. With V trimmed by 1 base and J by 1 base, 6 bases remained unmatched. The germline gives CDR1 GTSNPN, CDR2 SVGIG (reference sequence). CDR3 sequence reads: CAWSEGTIPQETQYF. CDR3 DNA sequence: TGTGCCTGGAGTGAGGGGACTATCCCCCAAGAGACCCAGTACTTC.